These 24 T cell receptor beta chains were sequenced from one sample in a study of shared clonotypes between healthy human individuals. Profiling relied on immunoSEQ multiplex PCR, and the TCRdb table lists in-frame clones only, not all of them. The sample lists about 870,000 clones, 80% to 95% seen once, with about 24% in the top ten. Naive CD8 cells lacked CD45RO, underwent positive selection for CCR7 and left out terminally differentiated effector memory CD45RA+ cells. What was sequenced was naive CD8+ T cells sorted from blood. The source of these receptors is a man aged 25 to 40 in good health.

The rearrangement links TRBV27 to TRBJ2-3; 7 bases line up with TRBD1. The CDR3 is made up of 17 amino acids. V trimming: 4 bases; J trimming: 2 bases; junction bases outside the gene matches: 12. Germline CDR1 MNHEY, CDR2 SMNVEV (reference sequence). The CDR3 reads CASSYRGPQIHTDTQYF. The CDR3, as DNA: TGTGCCAGCAGTTACAGGGGCCCTCAGATACACACAGATACGCAGTATTTT.

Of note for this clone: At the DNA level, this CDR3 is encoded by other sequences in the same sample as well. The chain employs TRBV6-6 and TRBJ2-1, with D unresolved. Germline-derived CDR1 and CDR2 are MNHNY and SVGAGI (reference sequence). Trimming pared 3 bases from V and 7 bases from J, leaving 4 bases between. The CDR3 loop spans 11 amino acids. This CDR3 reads CASSYSNEQFF. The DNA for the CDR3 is TGTGCCAGCAGTTATTCGAATGAGCAGTTCTTC.

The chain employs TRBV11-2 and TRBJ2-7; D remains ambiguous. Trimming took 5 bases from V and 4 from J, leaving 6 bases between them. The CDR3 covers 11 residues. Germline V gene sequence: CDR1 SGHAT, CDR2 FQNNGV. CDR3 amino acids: CASSDLYEQYF. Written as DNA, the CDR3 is TGTGCCAGCAGCGACCTATACGAGCAGTACTTC.

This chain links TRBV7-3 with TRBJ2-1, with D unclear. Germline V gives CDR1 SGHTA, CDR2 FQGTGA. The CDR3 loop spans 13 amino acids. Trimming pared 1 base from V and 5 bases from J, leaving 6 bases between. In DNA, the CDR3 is TGTGCCAGCAGCTTAATGGGGAACAATGAGCAGTTCTTC. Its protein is CASSLMGNNEQFF. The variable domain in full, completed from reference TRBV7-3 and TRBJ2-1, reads GAGVSQTPSNKVTEKGKYVELRCDPISGHTALYWYRQSLGQGPEFLIYFQGTGAADDSGLPNDRFFAVRPEGSVSTLKIQRTERGDSAVYLCASSLMGNNEQFFGPGTRLTVL.

The CDR3 DNA sequence: TGCAGCGTTCGACCAGGGACAGGGATTAACTATGGCTACACCTTC. It specifies CSVRPGTGINYGYTF. The chain employs TRBV29-1 and TRBJ1-2; 9 bases line up with TRBD1. V was pared by 5 bases and J by 1 base, with 8 bases of the junction left unmatched. CDR3 length: 15 residues. From germline, CDR1 is SQVTM and CDR2 ANQGSEA.

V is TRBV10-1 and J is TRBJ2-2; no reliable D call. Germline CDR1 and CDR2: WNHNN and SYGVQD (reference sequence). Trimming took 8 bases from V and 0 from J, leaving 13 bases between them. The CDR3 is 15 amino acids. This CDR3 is CASSTDDANTGELFF. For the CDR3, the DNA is TGCGCCAGCTCGACCGACGACGCGAACACCGGGGAGCTGTTTTTT.

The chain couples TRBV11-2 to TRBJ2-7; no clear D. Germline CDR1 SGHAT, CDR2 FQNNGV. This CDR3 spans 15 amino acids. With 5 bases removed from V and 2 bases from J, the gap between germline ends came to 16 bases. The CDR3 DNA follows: TGTGCCAGCAGCGCCGGCGTCTCCTTAACCTACGAGCAGTACTTC. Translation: CASSAGVSLTYEQYF.

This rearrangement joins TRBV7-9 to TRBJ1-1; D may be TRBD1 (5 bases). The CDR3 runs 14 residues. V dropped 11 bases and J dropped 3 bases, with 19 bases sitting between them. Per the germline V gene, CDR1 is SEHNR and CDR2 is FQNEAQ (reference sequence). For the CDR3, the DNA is TGTGCCGGCACCGGGACGGTAGAACACACTGAAGCTTTCTTT. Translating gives CAGTGTVEHTEAFF. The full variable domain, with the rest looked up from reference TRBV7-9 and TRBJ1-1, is DTGVSQNPRHKITKRGQNVTFRCDPISEHNRLYWYRQTLGQGPEFLTYFQNEAQLEKSRLLSDRFSAERPKGSFSTLEIQRTEQGDSAMYLCAGTGTVEHTEAFFGQGTRLTVV.

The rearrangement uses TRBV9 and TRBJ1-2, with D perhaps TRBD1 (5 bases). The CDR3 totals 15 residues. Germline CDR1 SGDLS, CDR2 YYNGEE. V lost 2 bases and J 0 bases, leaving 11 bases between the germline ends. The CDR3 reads CASSVTEKANYGYTF. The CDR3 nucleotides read TGTGCCAGCAGCGTGACAGAAAAAGCTAACTATGGCTACACCTTC.

CDR3 protein: CASRPYTSGRASEQYF. CDR3 nucleotide sequence: TGTGCCAGCAGGCCCTATACTAGCGGGAGGGCCTCCGAGCAGTACTTC. The gene calls are TRBV28 and TRBJ2-7, with 13 positions matching TRBD2. The V gene's germline CDR1 is MDHEN and CDR2 SYDVKM. V lost 6 bases to trimming and J lost 6 bases; unmatched junction nucleotides: 11. The CDR3 is 16 residues long. The complete variable domain, with remaining parts taken from reference TRBV28 and TRBJ2-7, reads DVKVTQSSRYLVKRTGEKVFLECVQDMDHENMFWYRQDPGLGLRLIYFSYDVKMKEKGDIPEGYSVSREKKERFSLILESASTNQTSMYLCASRPYTSGRASEQYFGPGTRLTVT.

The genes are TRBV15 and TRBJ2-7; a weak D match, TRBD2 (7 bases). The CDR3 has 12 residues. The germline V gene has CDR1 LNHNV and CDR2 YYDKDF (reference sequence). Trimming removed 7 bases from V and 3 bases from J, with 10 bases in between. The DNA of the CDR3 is TGTGCCACCATGGGAGGGGGCTACGAGCAGTACTTC. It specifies CATMGGGYEQYF.

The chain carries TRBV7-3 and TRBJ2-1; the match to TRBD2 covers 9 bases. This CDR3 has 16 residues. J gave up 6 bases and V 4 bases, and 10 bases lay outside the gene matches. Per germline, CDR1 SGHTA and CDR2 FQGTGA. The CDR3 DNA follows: TGTGCCAGCAGCTCCGGTCCTAGCGGGACTCTCAATGAGCAGTTCTTC. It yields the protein CASSSGPSGTLNEQFF.

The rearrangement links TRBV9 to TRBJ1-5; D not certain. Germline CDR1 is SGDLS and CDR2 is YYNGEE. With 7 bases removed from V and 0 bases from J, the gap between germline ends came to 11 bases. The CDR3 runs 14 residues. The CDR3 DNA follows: TGTGCCAGCGGGGAGGGTAGTAGCAATCAGCCCCAGCATTTT. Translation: CASGEGSSNQPQHF.

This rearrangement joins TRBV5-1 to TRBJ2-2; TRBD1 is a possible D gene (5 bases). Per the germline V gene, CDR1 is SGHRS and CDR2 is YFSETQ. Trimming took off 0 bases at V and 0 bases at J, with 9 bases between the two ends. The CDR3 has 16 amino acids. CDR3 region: CASSLEGSSNTGELFF. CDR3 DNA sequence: TGCGCCAGCAGCTTGGAGGGGTCATCGAACACCGGGGAGCTGTTTTTT.

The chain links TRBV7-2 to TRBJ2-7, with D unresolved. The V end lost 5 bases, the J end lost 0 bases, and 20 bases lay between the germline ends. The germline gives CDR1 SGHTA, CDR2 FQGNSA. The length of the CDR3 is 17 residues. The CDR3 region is CASSLTHSVYPSYEQYF. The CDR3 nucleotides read TGTGCCAGCAGCCTAACCCACTCTGTGTACCCCTCCTACGAGCAGTACTTC.

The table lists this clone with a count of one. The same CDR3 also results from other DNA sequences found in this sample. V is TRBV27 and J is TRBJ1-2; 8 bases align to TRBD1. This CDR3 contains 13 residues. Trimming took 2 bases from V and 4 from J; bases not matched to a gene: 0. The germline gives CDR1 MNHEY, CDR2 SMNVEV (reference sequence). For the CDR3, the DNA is TGTGCCAGCAGTTTAGGGACAGGCTATGGCTACACCTTC. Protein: CASSLGTGYGYTF.

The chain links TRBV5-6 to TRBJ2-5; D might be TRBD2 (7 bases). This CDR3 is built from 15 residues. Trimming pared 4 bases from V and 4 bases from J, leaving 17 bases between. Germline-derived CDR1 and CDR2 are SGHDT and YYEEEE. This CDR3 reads CASSPLGGGRETQYF. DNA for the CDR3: TGTGCCAGCAGCCCTTTGGGGGGGGGCCGAGAGACCCAGTACTTC.

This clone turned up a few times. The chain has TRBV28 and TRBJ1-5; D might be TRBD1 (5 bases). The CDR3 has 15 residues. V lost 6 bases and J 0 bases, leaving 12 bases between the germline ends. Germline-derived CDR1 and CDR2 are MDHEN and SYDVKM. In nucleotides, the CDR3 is TGTGCCAGCAGATCCCAGGGATCTAGCAATCAGCCCCAGCATTTT. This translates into CASRSQGSSNQPQHF.

The CDR3 bases are TGTGCCAGCGGCCCCGATACGACCTACGAGCAGTACTTC. Translated: CASGPDTTYEQYF. The rearrangement links TRBV7-9 to TRBJ2-7; D unresolved. Germline CDR1 reads SEHNR; CDR2 reads FQNEAQ (reference sequence). The CDR3 runs to 13 residues. Trimming cost V 8 bases and J 2 bases, with 13 bases left between them.

Here the CDR3 DNA reads TGTGCCAGCAGCTTCAAGGGGGTTAACTATGGCTACACCTTC. It encodes CASSFKGVNYGYTF. The rearrangement uses TRBV5-4 and TRBJ1-2; possibly TRBD1 for D (6 bases). V lost 2 bases, J lost 1 base, and 9 bases lay in between. From germline, CDR1 is SGHNT and CDR2 YYREEE (reference sequence). CDR3 length: 14 residues.

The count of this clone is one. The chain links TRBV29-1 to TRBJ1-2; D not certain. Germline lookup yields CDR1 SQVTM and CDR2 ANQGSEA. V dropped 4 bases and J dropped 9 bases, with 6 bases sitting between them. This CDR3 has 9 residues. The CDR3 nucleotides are TGCAGCGTTGGAGAGCGCTACACCTTC. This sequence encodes CSVGERYTF.

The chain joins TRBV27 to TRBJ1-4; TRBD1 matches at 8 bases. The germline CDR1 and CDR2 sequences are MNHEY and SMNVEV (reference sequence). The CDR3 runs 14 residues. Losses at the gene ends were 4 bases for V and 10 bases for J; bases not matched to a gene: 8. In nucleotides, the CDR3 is TGTGCCAGCAGTTCGGACAGGGACCGTGGAAAACTGTTTTTT. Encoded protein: CASSSDRDRGKLFF.

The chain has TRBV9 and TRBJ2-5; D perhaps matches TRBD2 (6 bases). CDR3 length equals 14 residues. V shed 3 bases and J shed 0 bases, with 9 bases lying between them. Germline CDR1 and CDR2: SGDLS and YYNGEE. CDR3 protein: CASSGDLNQETQYF. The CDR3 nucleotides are TGTGCCAGCAGCGGGGACTTAAACCAAGAGACCCAGTACTTC.

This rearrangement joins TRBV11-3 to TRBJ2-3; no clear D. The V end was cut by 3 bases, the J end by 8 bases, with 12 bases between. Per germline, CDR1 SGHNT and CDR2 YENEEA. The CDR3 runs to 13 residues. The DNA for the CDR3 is TGTGCCAGCAGCTTCGAACAGTCAATTACGCAGTATTTT. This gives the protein CASSFEQSITQYF.